Listed here is a single T cell receptor (beta chain). The antigen is unknown. It was the approximately 110-subject validation cohort, separate from the approximately 700-subject first cohort, to which the donors belonged. The entry originates in a study of cytomegalovirus exposure and HLA in healthy donors. Broader study findings: In the roughly 110 validation repertoires, roughly 94% of cluster scores exceeded 0, per a later analysis. Cytomegalovirus status, reportedly, was diagnosed with high specificity and sensitivity by the classifier. Most TCR sequences were seen very rarely across donors, but some public TCRs occurred in many.

Libraries were prepared by immunoSEQ multiplex PCR; TCRdb keeps only in-frame clonotypes and omits some of them. Here the sample spans under 250,000 clones, roughly 90% being singletons. The CDR3 spans 16 residues. In germline, CDR1 is SGHRS, CDR2 YFSETQ. Trimming cost V 0 bases and J 7 bases; bases outside gene matches: 6. The chain combines TRBV5-1 with TRBJ2-1; 11 nucleotides match TRBD2. The sequencing sample was made of PBMCs. The receptor's source is a man aged 18-30 years in good health and CMV-seropositive. The CDR3 reads CASSLAGTSGLNEQFF. The CDR3 DNA sequence: TGCGCCAGCAGCTTGGCTGGGACTAGCGGTCTTAATGAGCAGTTCTTC.